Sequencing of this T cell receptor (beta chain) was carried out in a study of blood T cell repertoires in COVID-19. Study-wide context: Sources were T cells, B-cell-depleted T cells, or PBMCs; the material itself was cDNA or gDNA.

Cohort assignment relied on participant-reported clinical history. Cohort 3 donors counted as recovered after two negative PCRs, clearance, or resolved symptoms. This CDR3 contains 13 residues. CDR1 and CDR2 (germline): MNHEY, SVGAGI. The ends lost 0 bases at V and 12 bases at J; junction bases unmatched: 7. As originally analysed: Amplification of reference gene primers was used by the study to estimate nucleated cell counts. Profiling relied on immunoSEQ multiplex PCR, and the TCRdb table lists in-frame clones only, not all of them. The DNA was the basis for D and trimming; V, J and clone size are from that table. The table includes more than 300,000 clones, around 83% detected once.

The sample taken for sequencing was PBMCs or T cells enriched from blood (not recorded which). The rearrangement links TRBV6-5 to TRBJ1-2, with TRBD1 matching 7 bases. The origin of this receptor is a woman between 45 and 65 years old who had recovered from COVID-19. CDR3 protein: CASSYSTQGGDTF. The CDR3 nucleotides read TGTGCCAGCAGTTACTCGACGCAGGGGGGAGACACCTTC.